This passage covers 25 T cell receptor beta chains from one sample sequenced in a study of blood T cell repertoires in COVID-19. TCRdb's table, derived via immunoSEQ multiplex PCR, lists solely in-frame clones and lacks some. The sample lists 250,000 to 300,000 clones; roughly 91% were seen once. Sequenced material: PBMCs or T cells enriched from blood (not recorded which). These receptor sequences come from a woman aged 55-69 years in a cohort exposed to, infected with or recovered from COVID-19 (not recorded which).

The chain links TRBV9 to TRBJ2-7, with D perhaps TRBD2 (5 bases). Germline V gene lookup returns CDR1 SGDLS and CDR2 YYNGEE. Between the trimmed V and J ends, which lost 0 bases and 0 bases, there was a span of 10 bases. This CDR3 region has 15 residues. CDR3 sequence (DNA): TGTGCCAGCAGCGTAGAGGCGGGCCGCTCCTACGAGCAGTACTTC. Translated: CASSVEAGRSYEQYF.

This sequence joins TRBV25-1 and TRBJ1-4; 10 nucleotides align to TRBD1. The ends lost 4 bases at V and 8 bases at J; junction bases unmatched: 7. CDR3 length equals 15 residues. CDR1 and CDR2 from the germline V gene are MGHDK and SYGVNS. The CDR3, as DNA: TGTGCCAGCAGTGGCCTCGGGACAGGGGAAGAAAAACTGTTTTTT. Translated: CASSGLGTGEEKLFF.

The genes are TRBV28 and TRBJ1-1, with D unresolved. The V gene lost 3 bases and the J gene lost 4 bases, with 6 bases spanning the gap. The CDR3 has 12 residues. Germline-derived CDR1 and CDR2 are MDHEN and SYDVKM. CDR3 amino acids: CASSFGSTEAFF. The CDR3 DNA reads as TGTGCCAGCAGTTTTGGGAGCACTGAAGCTTTCTTT.

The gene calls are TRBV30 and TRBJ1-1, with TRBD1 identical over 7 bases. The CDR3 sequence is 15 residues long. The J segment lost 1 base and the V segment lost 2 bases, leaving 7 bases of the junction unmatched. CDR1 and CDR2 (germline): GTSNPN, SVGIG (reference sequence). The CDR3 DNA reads TGTGCCTGGAGTTCTTCGGGACAGAAGAACACTGAAGCTTTCTTT. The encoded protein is CAWSSSGQKNTEAFF.

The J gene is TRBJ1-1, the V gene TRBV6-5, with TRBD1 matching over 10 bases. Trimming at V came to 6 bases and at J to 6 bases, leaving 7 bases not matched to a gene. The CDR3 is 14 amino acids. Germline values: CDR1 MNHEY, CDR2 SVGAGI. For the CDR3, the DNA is TGTGCCAGCAGGCTAGGACAGGGGGTCTCTGAAGCTTTCTTT. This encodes CASRLGQGVSEAFF.

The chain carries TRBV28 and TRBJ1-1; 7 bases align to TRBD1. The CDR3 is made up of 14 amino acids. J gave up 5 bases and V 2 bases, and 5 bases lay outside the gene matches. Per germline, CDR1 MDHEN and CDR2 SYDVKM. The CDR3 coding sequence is TGTGCCAGCAGTTTAGTATACAGGGGAACTGAAGCTTTCTTT. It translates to CASSLVYRGTEAFF.

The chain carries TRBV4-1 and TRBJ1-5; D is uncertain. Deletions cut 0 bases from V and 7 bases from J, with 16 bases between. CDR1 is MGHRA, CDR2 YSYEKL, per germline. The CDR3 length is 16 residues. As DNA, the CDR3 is TGCGCCAGCAGCCAAGATCTTGCCGCTGGGGAGCAGCCCCAGCATTTT. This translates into CASSQDLAAGEQPQHF.

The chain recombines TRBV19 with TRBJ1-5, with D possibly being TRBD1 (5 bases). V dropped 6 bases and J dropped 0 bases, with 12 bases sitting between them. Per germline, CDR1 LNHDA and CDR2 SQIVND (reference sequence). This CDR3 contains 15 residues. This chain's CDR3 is CASSKAGVSNQPQHF. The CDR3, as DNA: TGTGCCAGTAGCAAAGCGGGGGTTAGCAATCAGCCCCAGCATTTT.

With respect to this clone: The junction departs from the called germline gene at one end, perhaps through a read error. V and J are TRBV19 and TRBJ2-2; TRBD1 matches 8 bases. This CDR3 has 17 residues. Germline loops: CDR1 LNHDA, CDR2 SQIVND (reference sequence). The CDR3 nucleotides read TGTGCCAGTAGTATAGGGTCAGGACAGGGTAACATCGGGGAGCTGTTTTTT. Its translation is CASSIGSGQGNIGELFF.

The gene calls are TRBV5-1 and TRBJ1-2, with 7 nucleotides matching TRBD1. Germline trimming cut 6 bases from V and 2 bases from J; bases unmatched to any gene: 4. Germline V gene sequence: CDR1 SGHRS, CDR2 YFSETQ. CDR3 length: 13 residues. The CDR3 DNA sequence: TGCGCCAGCACGGTGACAGGGAACTATGGCTACACCTTC. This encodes CASTVTGNYGYTF.

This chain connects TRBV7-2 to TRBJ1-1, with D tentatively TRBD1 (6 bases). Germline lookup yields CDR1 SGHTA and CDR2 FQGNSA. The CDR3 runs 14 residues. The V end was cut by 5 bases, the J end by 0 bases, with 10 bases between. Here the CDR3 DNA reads TGTGCCAGCAGCGTCAGGGGATTGAACACTGAAGCTTTCTTT. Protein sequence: CASSVRGLNTEAFF.

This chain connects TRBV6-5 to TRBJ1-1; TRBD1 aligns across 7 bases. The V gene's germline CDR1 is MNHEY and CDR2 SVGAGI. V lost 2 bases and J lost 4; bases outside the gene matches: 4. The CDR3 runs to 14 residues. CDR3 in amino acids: CASSYQGGLTEAFF. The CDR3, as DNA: TGTGCCAGCAGTTACCAAGGGGGCCTCACTGAAGCTTTCTTT.

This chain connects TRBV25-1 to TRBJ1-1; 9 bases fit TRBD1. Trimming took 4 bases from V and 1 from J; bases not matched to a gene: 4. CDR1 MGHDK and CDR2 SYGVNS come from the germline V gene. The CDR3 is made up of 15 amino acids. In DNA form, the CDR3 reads TGTGCCAGCAGTGGATTGGGACAGGGGAACACTGAAGCTTTCTTT. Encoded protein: CASSGLGQGNTEAFF.

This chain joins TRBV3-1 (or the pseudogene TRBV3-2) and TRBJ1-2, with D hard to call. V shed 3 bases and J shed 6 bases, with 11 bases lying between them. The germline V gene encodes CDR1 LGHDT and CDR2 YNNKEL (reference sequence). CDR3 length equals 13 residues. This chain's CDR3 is CASSHQAENGYTF. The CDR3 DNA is TGTGCCAGCAGCCACCAAGCCGAAAATGGCTACACCTTC.

CDR3 in amino acids: CASSQRTGAGFIGTQYF. In nucleotides, the CDR3 is TGTGCCAGCAGCCAGCGGACAGGTGCTGGTTTTATAGGGACCCAGTACTTC. V is TRBV3-1 (or the pseudogene TRBV3-2) and J is TRBJ2-5; TRBD1 aligns across 7 bases. The J segment lost 7 bases and the V segment lost 3 bases, leaving 17 bases of the junction unmatched. This CDR3 comprises 17 residues. Germline V gene sequence: CDR1 LGHDT, CDR2 YNNKEL (reference sequence).

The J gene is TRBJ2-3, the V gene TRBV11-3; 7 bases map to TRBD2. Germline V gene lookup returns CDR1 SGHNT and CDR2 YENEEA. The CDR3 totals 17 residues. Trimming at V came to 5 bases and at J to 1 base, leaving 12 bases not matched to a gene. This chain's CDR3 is CASSGRTGGRGTDTQYF. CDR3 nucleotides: TGTGCCAGCAGCGGACGGACGGGGGGAAGGGGCACAGATACGCAGTATTTT.

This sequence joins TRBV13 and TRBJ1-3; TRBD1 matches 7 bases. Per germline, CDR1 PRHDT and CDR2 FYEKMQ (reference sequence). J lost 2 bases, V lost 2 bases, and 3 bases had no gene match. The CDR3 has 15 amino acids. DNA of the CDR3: TGTGCCAGCAGCTTACTGACAGGGACTGGAAACACCATATATTTT. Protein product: CASSLLTGTGNTIYF.

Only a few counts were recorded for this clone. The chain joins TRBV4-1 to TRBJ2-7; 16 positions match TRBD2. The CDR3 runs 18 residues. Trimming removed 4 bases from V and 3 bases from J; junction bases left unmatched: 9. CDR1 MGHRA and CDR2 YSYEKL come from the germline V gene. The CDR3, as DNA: TGCGCCAGCAGCCCGGGACTAGCGGGAGGGCCTATGAGCTACGAGCAGTACTTC. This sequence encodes CASSPGLAGGPMSYEQYF.

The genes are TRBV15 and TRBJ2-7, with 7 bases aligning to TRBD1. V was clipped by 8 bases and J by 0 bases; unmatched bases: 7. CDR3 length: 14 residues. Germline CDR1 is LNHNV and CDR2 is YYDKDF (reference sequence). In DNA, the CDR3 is TGTGCCACCCGGTCAGGACAGGTCTCCTACGAGCAGTACTTC. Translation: CATRSGQVSYEQYF.

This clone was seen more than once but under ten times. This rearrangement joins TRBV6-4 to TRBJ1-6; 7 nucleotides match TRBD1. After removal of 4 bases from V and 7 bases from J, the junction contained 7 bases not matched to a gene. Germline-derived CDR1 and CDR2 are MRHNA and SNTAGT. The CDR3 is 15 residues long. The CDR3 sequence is CASSVEGAKNSPLHF. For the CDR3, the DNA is TGTGCCAGCAGTGTGGAGGGGGCTAAGAATTCACCCCTCCACTTT.

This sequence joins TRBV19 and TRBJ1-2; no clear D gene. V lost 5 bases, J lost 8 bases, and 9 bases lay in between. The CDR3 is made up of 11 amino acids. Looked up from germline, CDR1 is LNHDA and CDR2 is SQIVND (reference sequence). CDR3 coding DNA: TGTGCCAGTAGTGTTCGACAAGGCTACACCTTC. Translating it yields CASSVRQGYTF.

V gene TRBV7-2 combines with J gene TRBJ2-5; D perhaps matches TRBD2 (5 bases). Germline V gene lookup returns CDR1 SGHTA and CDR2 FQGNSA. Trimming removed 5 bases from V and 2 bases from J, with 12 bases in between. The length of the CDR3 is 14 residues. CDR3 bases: TGTGCCAGCAGCCGGAGCGGTCGACAAGAGACCCAGTACTTC. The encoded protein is CASSRSGRQETQYF.

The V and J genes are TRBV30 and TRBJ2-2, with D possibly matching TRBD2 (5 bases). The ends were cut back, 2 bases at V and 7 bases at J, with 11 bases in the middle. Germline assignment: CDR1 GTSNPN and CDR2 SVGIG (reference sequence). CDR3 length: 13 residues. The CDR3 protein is CAWSPRRGGELFF. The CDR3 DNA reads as TGTGCCTGGAGTCCCCGACGGGGCGGGGAGCTGTTTTTT.

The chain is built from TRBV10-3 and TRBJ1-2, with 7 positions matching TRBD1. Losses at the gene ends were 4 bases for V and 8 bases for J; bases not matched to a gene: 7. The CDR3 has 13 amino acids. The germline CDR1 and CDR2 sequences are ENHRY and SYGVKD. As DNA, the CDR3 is TGTGCCATCAGTGGTGCAGGGGGAAGCGGCTACACCTTC. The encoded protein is CAISGAGGSGYTF.

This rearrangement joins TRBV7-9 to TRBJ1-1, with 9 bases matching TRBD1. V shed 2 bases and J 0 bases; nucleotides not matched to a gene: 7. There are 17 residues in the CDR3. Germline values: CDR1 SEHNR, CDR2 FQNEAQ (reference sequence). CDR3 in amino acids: CASSLSGTGIMNTEAFF. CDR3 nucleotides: TGTGCCAGCAGCTTAAGTGGGACAGGGATCATGAACACTGAAGCTTTCTTT. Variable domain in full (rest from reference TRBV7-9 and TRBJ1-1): DTGVSQNPRHKITKRGQNVTFRCDPISEHNRLYWYRQTLGQGPEFLTYFQNEAQLEKSRLLSDRFSAERPKGSFSTLEIQRTEQGDSAMYLCASSLSGTGIMNTEAFFGQGTRLTVV.